These 21 T cell receptor beta chains were all obtained from the same sample, sequenced in a study of Ad26.COV2.S vaccination and SARS-CoV-2 variants. Only in-frame clones appear in the TCRdb table, and some are missing; sequencing was by immunoSEQ multiplex PCR. The sample lists around 310,000 clones; around 90% were seen once. Stated treatment: about 20 received Ad26.COV2.S at low or high dose, single or two shots; roughly five received placebo; per-sample allocation not given. Samples came from day 63 after the first vaccine or placebo injection. The material sequenced was peripheral blood, taken in a trial of Ad26.COV2.S vaccine versus placebo. The receptors stem from a person between 18 and 59 years old who received the Ad26.COV2.S COVID-19 vaccine or a placebo.

The chain recombines TRBV19 with TRBJ2-7; possible D gene TRBD2, 6 bases. V dropped 2 bases and J dropped 4 bases, with 9 bases sitting between them. Germline assignment: CDR1 LNHDA and CDR2 SQIVND (reference sequence). This CDR3 spans 13 amino acids. The CDR3 protein is CASSIKEGYEQYV. The DNA of the CDR3 is TGTGCCAGTAGTATAAAGGAGGGTTACGAGCAGTACGTC.

The gene calls are TRBV18 and TRBJ1-1; D is possibly TRBD1 (5 bases). There are 19 residues in the CDR3. V lost 2 bases and J 6 bases, leaving 28 bases between the germline ends. Germline V gene sequence: CDR1 KGHSH, CDR2 LQKENI. CDR3 sequence (DNA): TGTGCCAGCTCACCAGAGGTTAGGACGGCGGGGACCCGAGGGGCTGAAGCTTTCTTT. Translating it yields CASSPEVRTAGTRGAEAFF. The full variable domain, with the rest looked up from reference TRBV18 and TRBJ1-1, is NAGVMQNPRHLVRRRGQEARLRCSPMKGHSHVYWYRQLPEEGLKFMVYLQKENIIDESGMPKERFSAEFPKEGPSILRIQQVVRGDSAAYFCASSPEVRTAGTRGAEAFFGQGTRLTVV.

The chain is built from TRBV7-2 and TRBJ2-5; 9 bases align to TRBD2. Germline V gene sequence: CDR1 SGHTA, CDR2 FQGNSA. V lost 4 bases to trimming and J lost 5 bases; unmatched junction nucleotides: 8. The CDR3 runs 15 residues. Here the CDR3 DNA reads TGTGCCAGCAGCTCCCAAGCGGGAGGTGGGGAGACCCAGTACTTC. Its translation is CASSSQAGGGETQYF.

The chain is built from TRBV6-5 and TRBJ2-1; 14 bases are a match to TRBD2. Germline assignment: CDR1 MNHEY and CDR2 SVGAGI. V shed 1 base and J 6 bases; nucleotides not matched to a gene: 2. This CDR3 has 16 amino acids. In DNA form, the CDR3 reads TGTGCCAGCAGTTACTACGGACTAGCGGGAGGCAATGAGCAGTTCTTC. Encoded protein: CASSYYGLAGGNEQFF.

The V and J genes are TRBV19 and TRBJ1-1, with D uncertain. Germline lookup yields CDR1 LNHDA and CDR2 SQIVND (reference sequence). There are 14 residues in the CDR3. Trimming left V 1 base short and J 5 bases short, with 11 bases between. The CDR3 is CASSIAPRETEAFF. DNA of the CDR3: TGTGCCAGTAGTATAGCGCCGCGGGAAACTGAAGCTTTCTTT.

J is TRBJ2-3 and V is TRBV21-1; the D call of TRBD2 is as the table states it, not checked on the DNA. TRBV21-1 is a pseudogene segment. This CDR3 region has 22 residues. CDR3 protein: CASSKYPYVVRLAGGRADTQYF. For the CDR3, the DNA is TGTGCCAGCAGCAAATACCCTTACGTCGTGCGACTAGCGGGAGGCAGGGCAGATACGCAGTATTTT.

The gene calls are TRBV5-5 and TRBJ2-3; D not certain. Germline assignment: CDR1 SGHKS and CDR2 YYEKEE (reference sequence). The CDR3 spans 13 residues. V was pared by 0 bases and J by 14 bases, with 16 bases between. The CDR3 bases are TGTGCCAGCAGCTTGGAATTAACACCTAAAGGGTATTTT. It yields the protein CASSLELTPKGYF.

The rearrangement joins TRBV4-1 to TRBJ2-1; D ambiguous. Germline-derived CDR1 and CDR2 are MGHRA and YSYEKL. The CDR3 runs to 16 residues. Trimming stripped 5 bases from V and 2 bases from J, with 16 bases between. CDR3 coding DNA: TGCGCCAGCAGCTACCTCACGACCAACACCTACAATGAGCAGTTCTTC. Its translation is CASSYLTTNTYNEQFF.

Notes on this clone: The sample has other DNA sequences that encode this CDR3 too. V usage is TRBV6-5 and J usage is TRBJ2-2, with 8 positions matching TRBD1. Germline lookup yields CDR1 MNHEY and CDR2 SVGAGI. J lost 8 bases, V lost 0 bases, and 2 bases had no gene match. The CDR3 is 14 residues long. The CDR3 protein is CASSYSTGAGELFF. CDR3 in DNA: TGTGCCAGCAGTTACTCGACAGGGGCAGGGGAGCTGTTTTTT.

The V gene is TRBV13, the J gene TRBJ2-7; D is perhaps TRBD1 (6 bases). The CDR3 consists of 14 residues. CDR1 is PRHDT and CDR2 is FYEKMQ in the germline V gene (reference sequence). Trimming took off 0 bases at V and 6 bases at J, with 12 bases between the two ends. CDR3 loop: CASSLGQGFGEQYV. CDR3 nucleotide sequence: TGTGCCAGCAGCTTAGGACAGGGTTTCGGCGAGCAGTACGTC.

This clone showed up just a few times. The genes are TRBV12-5 and TRBJ1-1; D not certain. Germline CDR1 is LGHNT and CDR2 is FRNRAP. This CDR3 is 11 amino acids long. Deletions cut 5 bases from V and 4 bases from J, with 5 bases between. In nucleotides, the CDR3 is TGTGCTAGTGGTCCCATCACTGAAGCTTTCTTT. It codes for CASGPITEAFF.

This clone was detected once. The chain carries TRBV13 and TRBJ1-3; D may be TRBD1 (5 bases). This CDR3 contains 19 residues. Germline V gene sequence: CDR1 PRHDT, CDR2 FYEKMQ (reference sequence). V shed 7 bases and J shed 3 bases, with 28 bases lying between them. CDR3 nucleotide sequence: TGTGCCAGCAAGACAGAGGGAAGCTGGCCGACGTTGTATGGAAACACCATATATTTT. Translating gives CASKTEGSWPTLYGNTIYF.

V gene TRBV19 combines with J gene TRBJ1-3; possibly TRBD1 for D (5 bases). This CDR3 region has 15 residues. The germline V gene encodes CDR1 LNHDA and CDR2 SQIVND (reference sequence). Trimming shortened V by 5 bases and J by 0 bases, and 11 bases separated the two germline ends. The CDR3 loop reads CASSQADSSGNTIYF. Written as DNA, the CDR3 is TGTGCCAGTAGTCAGGCAGACAGCTCTGGAAACACCATATATTTT. Variable domain in full (rest from reference TRBV19 and TRBJ1-3): DGGITQSPKYLFRKEGQNVTLSCEQNLNHDAMYWYRQDPGQGLRLIYYSQIVNDFQKGDIAEGYSVSREKKESFPLTVTSAQKNPTAFYLCASSQADSSGNTIYFGEGSWLTVV.

The chain carries TRBV30 and TRBJ1-3; 9 bases fit TRBD1. The ends lost 2 bases at V and 4 bases at J; junction bases unmatched: 6. The CDR3 runs 15 residues. Germline V lookup: CDR1 GTSNPN, CDR2 SVGIG (reference sequence). CDR3 in DNA: TGTGCCTGGAGTACTCACAGGGGGCTCGGAAACACCATATATTTT. Translated: CAWSTHRGLGNTIYF.

The chain combines TRBV6-5 with TRBJ2-7, with 10 bases aligning to TRBD2. The V segment lost 6 bases and the J segment 3 bases; nucleotides outside the gene matches: 8. Per the germline V gene, CDR1 is MNHEY and CDR2 is SVGAGI. The CDR3 totals 15 residues. CDR3 nucleotide sequence: TGTGCCAGCAGAGATAGGGGGACTAGCGTCTACGAGCAGTACTTC. It encodes CASRDRGTSVYEQYF.

The V gene is TRBV7-6, the J gene TRBJ2-7; weak D call: TRBD2 (6 bases). Trimming shortened V by 3 bases and J by 5 bases, and 11 bases separated the two germline ends. In germline, CDR1 is SGHVS, CDR2 FNYEAQ. CDR3 length: 13 amino acids. CDR3: CASSFGGPNEQYV. CDR3 sequence (DNA): TGTGCCAGCAGCTTCGGGGGTCCAAACGAGCAGTACGTC.

The chain uses TRBV9 and TRBJ2-3; TRBD2 matches at 10 bases. CDR1 and CDR2 from the germline V gene are SGDLS and YYNGEE. V shed 3 bases, J shed 6 bases, and the junction held 7 bases outside the gene matches. The CDR3 sequence is 15 residues long. CDR3 loop: CASSAHLAGEDTQYF. CDR3 nucleotide sequence: TGTGCCAGCAGCGCCCACCTAGCGGGAGAGGATACGCAGTATTTT.

CDR3 coding DNA: TGTGCCAGCAGCGTGGCCGGGACTAGCGGATTGGCAGAGACCCAGTACTTC. It codes for CASSVAGTSGLAETQYF. This chain uses TRBV9 with TRBJ2-5; 11 nucleotides match TRBD2. Germline CDR1 and CDR2: SGDLS and YYNGEE. Trimming at V came to 2 bases and at J to 4 bases, leaving 10 bases not matched to a gene. The CDR3 spans 17 residues.

The V gene is TRBV5-4, the J gene TRBJ2-1; 7 nucleotides align to TRBD2. Per the germline V gene, CDR1 is SGHNT and CDR2 is YYREEE (reference sequence). CDR3 length: 13 residues. Germline trimming cut 7 bases from V and 9 bases from J; bases unmatched to any gene: 10. The CDR3 DNA follows: TGTGCCAGCTCCGACGGGGAGGGTACTGAGCAGTTCTTC. It encodes CASSDGEGTEQFF.

The chain has TRBV6-5 and TRBJ2-2, with D perhaps TRBD2 (5 bases). The germline V gene encodes CDR1 MNHEY and CDR2 SVGAGI. With 3 bases removed from V and 5 bases from J, the gap between germline ends came to 13 bases. This CDR3 is built from 15 residues. CDR3 DNA: TGTGCCAGCAGTTATCGGAGGTTAAGGACCGGGGAGCTGTTTTTT. Translating gives CASSYRRLRTGELFF.

V and J are TRBV6-5 and TRBJ2-7, with 11 bases that match TRBD2. Looked up from germline, CDR1 is MNHEY and CDR2 is SVGAGI. The V gene end was trimmed by 4 bases and the J gene end by 6 bases; junction bases not matched to a gene: 8. The CDR3 extends over 15 amino acids. CDR3 nucleotides: TGTGCCAGCAGTTCCACAACTAGCGGGGGTGGCGAGCAGTACTTC. This translates into CASSSTTSGGGEQYF.